This TCR beta chain was found in a study of blood T cells in healthy people across ages. Comments on this clonotype: What it recognizes is unknown.

The CDR3 consists of 18 residues. CDR1 and CDR2 (germline): SGHAT, FQNNGV. Each donor's blood draw was 7.5 to 10 milliliters of peripheral blood. Combining a sample-barcoded 5' primer with a J-beta primer mix, a second PCR ran for roughly 7 to 12 cycles. Each cDNA molecule received a tag from a template-switch adaptor that had 12 random nucleotides. TCRdb re-called the 5' RACE reads through MiXCR, storing one row per CDR3 protein. The table shows 650,000 to 1,000,000 distinct CDR3 sequences, with under 40% occurring only once. The study's findings and limits: Diversity was higher, and naive CD4+ cells more numerous, in long-lived donors than in aged donors. As age increased, TCR beta diversity per million T cells fell in a roughly linear fashion.

This sequence was found in a man aged 18 to 30 in good health. The sample consisted of blood. The chain uses TRBV11-2 and TRBJ2-5; 11 nucleotides align to TRBD2. The end of the DNA aligns better with TRBJ2-1, so the J call may be wrong. CDR3 in amino acids: CASSLDLAGGSYQETQFF. Written as DNA, the CDR3 is TGTGCCAGCAGCTTAGATCTAGCGGGGGGATCGTACCAAGAGACCCAGTTCTTC.